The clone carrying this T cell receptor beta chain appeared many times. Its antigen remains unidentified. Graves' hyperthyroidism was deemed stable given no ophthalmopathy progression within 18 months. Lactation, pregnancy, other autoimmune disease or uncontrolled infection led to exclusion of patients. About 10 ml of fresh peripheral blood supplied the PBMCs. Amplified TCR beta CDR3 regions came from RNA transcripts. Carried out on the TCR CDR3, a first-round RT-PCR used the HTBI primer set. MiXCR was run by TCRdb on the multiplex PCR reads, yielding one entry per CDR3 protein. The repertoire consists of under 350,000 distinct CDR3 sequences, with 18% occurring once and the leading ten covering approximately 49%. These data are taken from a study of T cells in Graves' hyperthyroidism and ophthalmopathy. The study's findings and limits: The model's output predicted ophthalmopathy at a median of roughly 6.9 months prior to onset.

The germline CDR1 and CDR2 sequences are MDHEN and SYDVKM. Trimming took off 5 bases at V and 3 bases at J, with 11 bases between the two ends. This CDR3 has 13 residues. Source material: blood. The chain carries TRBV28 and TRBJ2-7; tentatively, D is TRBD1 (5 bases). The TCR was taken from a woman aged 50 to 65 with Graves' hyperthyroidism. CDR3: CASSTVQDYEQYF. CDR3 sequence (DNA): TGTGCCAGCAGTACCGTACAGGACTACGAGCAGTACTTC.